This is a list of T cell receptor beta chains from one sample in a study of beta chain features in type 1 diabetes. Sequencing was performed with immunoSEQ multiplex PCR; in TCRdb, only in-frame clones are kept and a portion is missing. Among about 710,000 clones listed, over 12% were seen once. Sample: naive CD4+ T cells from blood. These receptors all come from a man between 18 and 35 years old with type 1 diabetes. Both conserved end residues are part of each CDR3. The D gene is left open where the match is weak. The size of a clone is reported for some rows only, either as once, few or many, or as a class for expanded clones.

TRBV7-9	-	few	TRBJ1-1	TGTGCCAGCAGCTGGGGGCCGAACACTGAAGCTTTCTTT	CASSWGPNTEAFF
TRBV6-5	-	few	TRBJ2-3	TGTGCCAGCAGTTACTCCGTCGCCCGCCGAAGGGATACGCAGTATTTT	CASSYSVARRRDTQYF
TRBV2	TRBD1	-	TRBJ1-1	TGTGCCAGCAGTGAAAGCAGGGGGGGTCGGGCTTTCTTT	CASSESRGGRAFF
TRBV6-5	TRBD1	-	TRBJ2-1	TGTGCCAGCAGTTACACGACAGGGAGCTCCTACAATGAGCAGTTCTTC	CASSYTTGSSYNEQFF
TRBV7-2	TRBD1	-	TRBJ1-1	TGTGCCAGCAGCCCACCCAGGGGGCACACTGAAGCTTTCTTT	CASSPPRGHTEAFF
TRBV9	TRBD1	once	TRBJ1-2	TGTGCCAGCAGCGTAGGACAGGGAGCGTATGGCTACACCTTC	CASSVGQGAYGYTF
TRBV27	-	few	TRBJ2-1	TGTGCCAGCAGTTTCAAGGGGACCAACAATGAGCAGTTCTTC	CASSFKGTNNEQFF
TRBV7-9	-	few	TRBJ2-7	TGTGCCAGCAGCTTTTTGGGAATCTACGAGCAGTACTTC	CASSFLGIYEQYF
TRBV10-3	TRBD1	few	TRBJ2-3	TGTGCCATCAGTGGGACAGGGGGCACAGATACGCAGTATTTT	CAISGTGGTDTQYF
TRBV5-6	-	-	TRBJ2-7	TGTGCCAGCAGCTTGCTCGGAACTTCGAGCATCTACGAGCAGTACTTC	CASSLLGTSSIYEQYF
TRBV14	TRBD2	-	TRBJ2-5	TGTGCCACCGGCGGGGGGGAGACCCAGTACTTC	CATGGGETQYF
TRBV7-9	-	few	TRBJ2-7	TGTGCCAGCAGCCCGCCCGTGGCGTACGAGCAGTACTTC	CASSPPVAYEQYF
TRBV11-2	-	few	TRBJ1-1	TGTGCCAGCAGCTTAACTTTGGGGAACACTGAAGCTTTCTTT	CASSLTLGNTEAFF
TRBV5-1	TRBD2	few	TRBJ2-1	TGCGCCAGCAGCGCAATGGGGGAGGGCCATGAGCAGTTCTTC	CASSAMGEGHEQFF
TRBV5-1	-	-	TRBJ2-7	TGCGCCAGCAGCTTGGAGGGCAACTCCTACGAGCAGTACTTC	CASSLEGNSYEQYF
TRBV5-4	-	-	TRBJ2-5	TGTGCCAGCAGCAAAGACAGGTACCAAGAGACCCAGTACTTC	CASSKDRYQETQYF
TRBV7-2	-	-	TRBJ2-1	TGTGCCACCAGAGGACTCTCCGATGAGCAGTTCTTC	CATRGLSDEQFF
TRBV25-1	TRBD2	few	TRBJ2-1	TGTGCCAGCAGCGTGACTAGCGGACCCTACAATGAGCAGTTCTTC	CASSVTSGPYNEQFF
TRBV5-6	-	-	TRBJ2-3	TGTGCCAGCAGCTCGCCAGCCTTTAACACAGATACGCAGTATTTT	CASSSPAFNTDTQYF
TRBV4-2	-	-	TRBJ1-5	TGTGCCAGCAGCCAAGAACACCTTAGCAATCAGCCCCAGCATTTT	CASSQEHLSNQPQHF
TRBV30	-	-	TRBJ2-7	TGTGCCTGGAGTGAAACAACAGGGTACGAGCAGTACTTC	CAWSETTGYEQYF
TRBV7-6	-	-	TRBJ2-2	TGTGCCAGCAGCTTTACAGTTACCGGGGAGCTGTTTTTT	CASSFTVTGELFF
TRBV19	TRBD1	few	TRBJ1-6	TGTGCCACGAGACAGGGTTATAATTCACCCCTCCACTTT	CATRQGYNSPLHF
TRBV28	TRBD1	few	TRBJ1-2	TGTGCCAGCGGTAATCTACAGGGGAATGCTAACTATGGCTACACCTTC	CASGNLQGNANYGYTF
TRBV5-4	TRBD2	once	TRBJ2-2	TGTGCCAGCAGCCCGGGCGGGACTAGCGGTCCAGGGGAGCTGTTTTTT	CASSPGGTSGPGELFF
TRBV7-9	-	few	TRBJ2-7	TGTGCCAGCAGCTCCGGCGGGGTGGTGATCTACGAGGGGGAGCAGTACTTC	CASSSGGVVIYEGEQYF
TRBV6-6	-	few	TRBJ2-7	TGTGCCACCTCCCCTAGCGCCTACGAGCAGTACTTC	CATSPSAYEQYF
TRBV2	-	-	TRBJ2-7	TGTGCCACCAGAACGGGGGCGGATAACGAGCAGTACTTC	CATRTGADNEQYF
TRBV18	-	few	TRBJ2-7	TGTGCCAGCTCACCACCGGGGTACGAGCAGTACTTC	CASSPPGYEQYF
TRBV11-2	-	-	TRBJ2-1	TGTGCCAGCAGCTTTGGCCTCCTCGAGGGAGTTCACGGCGAGCAGTTCTTC	CASSFGLLEGVHGEQFF
TRBV15	-	few	TRBJ2-3	TGTGCCACCAGCAGAGACCTAGTCGACAGGGCGGGGGATACGCAGTATTTT	CATSRDLVDRAGDTQYF
TRBV5-1	TRBD1	-	TRBJ1-4	TGCGCCAGCAGCGAGAACAGGGGGCTCAGTGAAAAACTGTTTTTT	CASSENRGLSEKLFF
TRBV5-1	TRBD2	-	TRBJ2-1	TGCGCCAGCAGCCCGGGACTAGCGGGGTTGGATGAGCAGTTCTTC	CASSPGLAGLDEQFF
TRBV2	TRBD1	-	TRBJ2-4	TGTGCCAGCAGCTCTACAGGGGCGACGGGCATTCAGTACTTC	CASSSTGATGIQYF
TRBV5-4	TRBD2	few	TRBJ2-7	TGTGCCAGCAGCTTGGTCCCAGCGGGGAGCTACGAGCAGTACTTC	CASSLVPAGSYEQYF
TRBV11-3	TRBD1	few	TRBJ2-2	TGTGCCAGCAGCCCCGGGACAGCGAACACCGGGGAGCTGTTTTTT	CASSPGTANTGELFF
TRBV10-3	-	few	TRBJ2-5	TGTGCCATCAGTTCGTGGCGGCAGCAAGAGACCCAGTACTTC	CAISSWRQQETQYF
TRBV6-5	TRBD2	few	TRBJ2-3	TGTGCCAGCAGTTACTCCGGGACTAGCGGGACAGATACGCAGTATTTT	CASSYSGTSGTDTQYF
TRBV2	TRBD1	few	TRBJ1-4	TGTGCCAGCGACAGGGATAGGGAAAAACTGTTTTTT	CASDRDREKLFF
TRBV2	-	-	TRBJ1-2	TGTGCCAGCAAACCGACGGACAGCCGGCATGGCTACACCTTC	CASKPTDSRHGYTF
TRBV4-1	-	-	TRBJ2-1	TGCGCCAGCAGCCAAGATATTTATTGGGGCAGGGGCACCTACAATGAGCAGTTCTTC	CASSQDIYWGRGTYNEQFF
TRBV1	-	-	TRBJ2-2	TGCACCAGCAGCCAAGACCGGACTAGCTTACACGGGGAGCTGTTTTTT	CTSSQDRTSLHGELFF
TRBV4-3	-	few	TRBJ1-1	TGCGCCAGCAGCCTGCGGGACACTGAAGCTTTCTTT	CASSLRDTEAFF
TRBV6-5	-	-	TRBJ1-1	TGTGCCAGCAGTTACTCGTTACGGAAGAACACTGAAGCTTTCTTT	CASSYSLRKNTEAFF
TRBV30	TRBD1	-	TRBJ1-1	TGTGCCTGGAGTTCAAACAGGGACAGGGAAGCTTTCTTT	CAWSSNRDREAFF
TRBV27	-	-	TRBJ1-4	TGTGCCAGCAGTCCCCGGACGGTAGGGGGGAATGAAAAACTGTTTTTT	CASSPRTVGGNEKLFF
TRBV9	-	few	TRBJ2-2	TGTGCCAGCAGCCCTCCGACAGCCTCTTACGGGGAGCTGTTTTTT	CASSPPTASYGELFF